The T cell receptor beta chain described here comes from a study of T cells in women clearing cervical HPV infection. Background on the study: Cases' blood sampling followed lesion detection by median about 21 weeks (90 to 200).

The protocol was immunoSEQ multiplex PCR, while the TCRdb copy is restricted to in-frame clones and leaves out a portion. This sample contains around 30,000 clones. Prevalent HPV16 infections were excluded; only incident single HPV16 infections included. General study points: Richness plus V gene abundances separated cases from controls with AUC about 0.87.

As regards this clone: Its antigen remains unidentified.

The sequence was collected from a woman between 18 and 70 years old with a cervical HPV16 infection that either progressed to CIN3+ or cleared (not recorded which). Sequenced: blood buffy coat.

The chain's CDR3 is CASSSDRYNQPQHF. Partial CDR3 DNA: TGTGCCAGCAGCTCGGACAGGTACAATCAGCCC. The chain joins TRBV5-6 to TRBJ1-5; TRBD1 matches 7 bases. Read data end 3 residues before the CDR3 end; the end is taken from the germline J gene. The CDR3 is made up of 14 amino acids. Germline trimming cut 3 bases from V and 3 bases from J; bases unmatched to any gene: 3. Germline CDR1 reads SGHDT; CDR2 reads YYEEEE.